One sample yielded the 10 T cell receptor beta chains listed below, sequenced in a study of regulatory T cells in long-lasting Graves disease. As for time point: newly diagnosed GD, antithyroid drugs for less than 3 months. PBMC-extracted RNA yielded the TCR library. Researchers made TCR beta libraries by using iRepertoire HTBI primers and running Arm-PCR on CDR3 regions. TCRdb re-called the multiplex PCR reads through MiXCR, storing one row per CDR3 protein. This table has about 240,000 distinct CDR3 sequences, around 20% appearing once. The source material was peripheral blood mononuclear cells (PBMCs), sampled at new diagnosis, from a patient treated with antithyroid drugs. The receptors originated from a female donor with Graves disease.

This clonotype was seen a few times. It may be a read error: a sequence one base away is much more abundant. The CDR3 DNA reads TGTGCCCGCAGCTTACCCAGCGGGCGGGAGCAGTACTTC. It codes for CARSLPSGREQYF. The chain combines TRBV11-1 with TRBJ2-7, with TRBD2 as a possible D gene (6 bases). Looked up from germline, CDR1 is SGHAT and CDR2 is FQDESV (reference sequence). The CDR3 length is 13 residues.

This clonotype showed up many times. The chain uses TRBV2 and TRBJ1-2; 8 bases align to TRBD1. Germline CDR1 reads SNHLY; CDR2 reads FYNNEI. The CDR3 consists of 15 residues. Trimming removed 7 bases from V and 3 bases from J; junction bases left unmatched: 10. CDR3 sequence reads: CASIQGQGRDYGYTF. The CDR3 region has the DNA TGTGCCAGCATCCAAGGACAGGGACGTGACTATGGCTACACCTTC.

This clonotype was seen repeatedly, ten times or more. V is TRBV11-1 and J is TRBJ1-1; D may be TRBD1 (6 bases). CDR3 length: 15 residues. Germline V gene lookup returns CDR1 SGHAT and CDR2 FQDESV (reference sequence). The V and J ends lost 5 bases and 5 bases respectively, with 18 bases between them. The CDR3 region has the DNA TGTGCCAGCAGCCAAACCGGGGGGGCGAGAACTGAAGCTTTCTTT. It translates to CASSQTGGARTEAFF.

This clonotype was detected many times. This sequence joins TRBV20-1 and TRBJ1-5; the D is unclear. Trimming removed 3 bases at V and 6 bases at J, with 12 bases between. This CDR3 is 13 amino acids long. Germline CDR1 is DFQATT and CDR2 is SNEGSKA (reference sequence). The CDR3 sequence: CSASHSVGQPQHF. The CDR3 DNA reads TGCAGTGCTAGTCACTCCGTCGGTCAGCCCCAGCATTTT.

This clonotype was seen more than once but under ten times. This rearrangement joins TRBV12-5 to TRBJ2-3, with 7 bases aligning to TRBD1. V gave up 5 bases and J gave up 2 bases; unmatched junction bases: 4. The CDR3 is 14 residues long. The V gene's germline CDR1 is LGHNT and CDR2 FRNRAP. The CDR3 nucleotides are TGTGCTAGTGGTACGGGACAGATCACAGATACGCAGTATTTT. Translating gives CASGTGQITDTQYF.

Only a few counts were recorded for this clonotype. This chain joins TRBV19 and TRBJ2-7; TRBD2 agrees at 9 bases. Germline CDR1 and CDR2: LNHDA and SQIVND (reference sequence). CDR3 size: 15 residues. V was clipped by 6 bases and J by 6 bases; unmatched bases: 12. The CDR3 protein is CASSTFSGSGGEQYF. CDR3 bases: TGTGCCAGTAGCACATTTAGCGGGAGTGGTGGCGAGCAGTACTTC. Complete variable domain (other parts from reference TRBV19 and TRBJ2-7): DGGITQSPKYLFRKEGQNVTLSCEQNLNHDAMYWYRQDPGQGLRLIYYSQIVNDFQKGDIAEGYSVSREKKESFPLTVTSAQKNPTAFYLCASSTFSGSGGEQYFGPGTRLTVT.

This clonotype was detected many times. The CDR3 sequence is CASSSYLNTGYGYTF. CDR3 nucleotides: TGTGCCAGCAGCTCATACCTAAATACAGGGTATGGCTACACCTTC. The V and J genes are TRBV11-2 and TRBJ1-2; perhaps TRBD1 as D (6 bases). Trimming took 4 bases from V and 5 from J, leaving 17 bases between them. The germline gives CDR1 SGHAT, CDR2 FQNNGV. This CDR3 is built from 15 residues. Looking up the rest from reference TRBV11-2 and TRBJ1-2 gives the full variable domain: EAGVAQSPRYKIIEKRQSVAFWCNPISGHATLYWYQQILGQGPKLLIQFQNNGVVDDSQLPKDRFSAERLKGVDSTLKIQPAKLEDSAVYLCASSSYLNTGYGYTFGSGTRLTVV.

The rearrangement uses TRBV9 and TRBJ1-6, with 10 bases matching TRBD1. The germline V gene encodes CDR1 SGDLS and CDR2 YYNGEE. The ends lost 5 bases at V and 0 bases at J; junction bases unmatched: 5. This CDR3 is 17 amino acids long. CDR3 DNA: TGTGCCAGCAGTTCGGGACAGGGGAACTCCTATAATTCACCCCTCCACTTT. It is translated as CASSSGQGNSYNSPLHF.

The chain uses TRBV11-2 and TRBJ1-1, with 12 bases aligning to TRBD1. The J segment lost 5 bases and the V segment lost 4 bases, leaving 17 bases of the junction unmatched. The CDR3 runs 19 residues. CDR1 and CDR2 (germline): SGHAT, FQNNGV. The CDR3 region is CASSSMVEPGQGAVTEAFF. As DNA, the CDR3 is TGTGCCAGCAGCTCTATGGTTGAGCCGGGACAGGGGGCGGTAACTGAAGCTTTCTTT.

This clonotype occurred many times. CDR3 loop: CSALIGRETQYF. CDR3 nucleotide sequence: TGCAGTGCTCTGATCGGGAGGGAGACCCAGTACTTC. V usage is TRBV20-1 and J usage is TRBJ2-5, with 7 bases fitting TRBD2. The junction had 5 bases not matched to a gene; V was cut back by 5 bases and J by 5 bases. In germline, CDR1 is DFQATT, CDR2 SNEGSKA (reference sequence). The CDR3 runs 12 residues.